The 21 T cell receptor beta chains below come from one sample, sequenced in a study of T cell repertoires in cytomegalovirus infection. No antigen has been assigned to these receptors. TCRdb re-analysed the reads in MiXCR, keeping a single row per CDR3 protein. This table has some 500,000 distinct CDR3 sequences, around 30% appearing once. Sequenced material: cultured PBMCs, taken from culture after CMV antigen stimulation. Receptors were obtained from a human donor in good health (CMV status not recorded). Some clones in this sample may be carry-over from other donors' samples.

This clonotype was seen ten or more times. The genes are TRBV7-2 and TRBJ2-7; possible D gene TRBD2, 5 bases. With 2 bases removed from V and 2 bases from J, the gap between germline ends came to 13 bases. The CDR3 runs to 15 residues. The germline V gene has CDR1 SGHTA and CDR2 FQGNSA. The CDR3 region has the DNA TGTGCCAGCAGCTTAATTGGGAGTGGACCCTACGAGCAGTACTTC. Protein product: CASSLIGSGPYEQYF.

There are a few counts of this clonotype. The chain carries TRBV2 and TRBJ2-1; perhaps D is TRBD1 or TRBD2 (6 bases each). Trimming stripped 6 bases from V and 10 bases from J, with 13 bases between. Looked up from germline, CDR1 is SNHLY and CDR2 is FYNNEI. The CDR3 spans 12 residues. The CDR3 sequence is CASSVGGGEQFF. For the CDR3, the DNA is TGTGCCAGCAGCGTAGGGGGAGGCGAGCAGTTCTTC.

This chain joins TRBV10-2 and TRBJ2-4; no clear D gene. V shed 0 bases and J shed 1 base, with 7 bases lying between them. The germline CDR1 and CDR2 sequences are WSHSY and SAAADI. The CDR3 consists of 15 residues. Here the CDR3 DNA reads TGCGCCAGCAGTGAGTCTCGATTTGCCAAAAACATTCAGTACTTC. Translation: CASSESRFAKNIQYF.

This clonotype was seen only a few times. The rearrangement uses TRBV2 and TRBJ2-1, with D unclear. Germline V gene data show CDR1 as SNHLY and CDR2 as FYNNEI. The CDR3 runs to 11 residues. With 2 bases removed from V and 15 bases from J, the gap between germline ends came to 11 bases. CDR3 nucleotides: TGTGCCAGCAGTGAACGCTTAAATTTGTTCTTC. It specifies CASSERLNLFF. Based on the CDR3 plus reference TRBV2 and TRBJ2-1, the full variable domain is EPEVTQTPSHQVTQMGQEVILRCVPISNHLYFYWYRQILGQKVEFLVSFYNNEISEKSEIFDDQFSVERPDGSNFTLKIRSTKLEDSAMYFCASSERLNLFFGPGTRLTVL.

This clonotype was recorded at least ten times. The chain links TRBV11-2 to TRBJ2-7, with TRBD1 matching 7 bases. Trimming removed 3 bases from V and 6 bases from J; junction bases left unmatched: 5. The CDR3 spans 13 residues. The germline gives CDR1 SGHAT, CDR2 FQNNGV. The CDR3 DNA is TGTGCCAGCAGCTTGACAGGGAACCGCGAGCAGTACGTC. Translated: CASSLTGNREQYV.

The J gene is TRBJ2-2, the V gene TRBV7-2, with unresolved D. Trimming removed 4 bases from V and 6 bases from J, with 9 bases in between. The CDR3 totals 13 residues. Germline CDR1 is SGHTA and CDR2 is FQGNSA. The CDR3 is CASSYPPSGELFF. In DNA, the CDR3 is TGTGCCAGCAGCTACCCTCCCTCCGGGGAGCTGTTTTTT.

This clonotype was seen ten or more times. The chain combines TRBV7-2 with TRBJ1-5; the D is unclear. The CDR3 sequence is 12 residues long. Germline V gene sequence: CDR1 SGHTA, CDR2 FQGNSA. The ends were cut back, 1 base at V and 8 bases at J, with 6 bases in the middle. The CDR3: CASSLVRKPQHF. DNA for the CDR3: TGTGCCAGCAGCTTAGTCCGTAAGCCCCAGCATTTT. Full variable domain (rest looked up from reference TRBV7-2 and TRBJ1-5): GAGVSQSPSNKVTEKGKDVELRCDPISGHTALYWYRQSLGQGLEFLIYFQGNSAPDKSGLPSDRFSAERTGGSVSTLTIQRTQQEDSAVYLCASSLVRKPQHFGDGTRLSIL.

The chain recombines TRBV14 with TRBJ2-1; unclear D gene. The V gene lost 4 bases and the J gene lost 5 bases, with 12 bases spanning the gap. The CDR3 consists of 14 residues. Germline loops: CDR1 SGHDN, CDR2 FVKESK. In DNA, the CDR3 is TGTGCCAGCAGCCCCCCTGGGCTGAACAATGAGCAGTTCTTC. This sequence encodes CASSPPGLNNEQFF.

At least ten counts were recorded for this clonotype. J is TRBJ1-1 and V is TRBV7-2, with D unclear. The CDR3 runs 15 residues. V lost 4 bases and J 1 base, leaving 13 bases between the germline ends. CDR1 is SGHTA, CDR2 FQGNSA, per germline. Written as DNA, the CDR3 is TGTGCCAGCAGCTCCTCTAACGGGTGGAACACTGAAGCTTTCTTT. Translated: CASSSSNGWNTEAFF.

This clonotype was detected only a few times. The CDR3 sequence: CASSSGQKFNEKLFF. The CDR3 DNA reads TGTGCCAGCAGCTCAGGACAGAAATTTAATGAAAAACTGTTTTTT. The chain carries TRBV11-2 and TRBJ1-4; D possibly corresponds to TRBD1 (6 bases). The CDR3 has 15 residues. Germline V gene lookup returns CDR1 SGHAT and CDR2 FQNNGV. The germline V and J ends were trimmed by 4 bases and 4 bases, with 13 bases remaining between them.

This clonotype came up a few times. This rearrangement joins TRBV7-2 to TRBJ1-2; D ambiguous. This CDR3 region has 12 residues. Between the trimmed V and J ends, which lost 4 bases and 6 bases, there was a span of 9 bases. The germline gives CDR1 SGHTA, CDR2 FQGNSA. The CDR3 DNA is TGTGCCAGCAGCTCCGACGGGGATGGCTACACCTTC. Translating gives CASSSDGDGYTF.

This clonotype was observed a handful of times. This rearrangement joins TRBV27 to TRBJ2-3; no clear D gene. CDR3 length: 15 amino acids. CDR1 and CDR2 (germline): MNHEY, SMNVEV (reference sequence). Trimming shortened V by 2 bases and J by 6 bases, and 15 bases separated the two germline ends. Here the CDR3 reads CASSLEPGKRDTQYF. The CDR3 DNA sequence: TGTGCCAGCAGTTTAGAGCCAGGAAAAAGGGATACGCAGTATTTT.

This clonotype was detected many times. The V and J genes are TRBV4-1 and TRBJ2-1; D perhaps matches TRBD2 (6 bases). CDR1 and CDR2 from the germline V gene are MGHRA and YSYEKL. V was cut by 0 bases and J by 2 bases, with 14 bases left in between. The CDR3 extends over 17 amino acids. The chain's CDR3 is CASSQDNRAGPYNEQFF. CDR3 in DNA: TGCGCCAGCAGCCAAGATAATCGAGCGGGTCCCTACAATGAGCAGTTCTTC.

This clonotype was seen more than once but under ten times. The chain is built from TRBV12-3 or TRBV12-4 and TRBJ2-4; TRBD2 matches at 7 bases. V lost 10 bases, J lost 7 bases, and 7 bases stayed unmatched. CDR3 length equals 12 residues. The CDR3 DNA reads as TGTGCCACCAGCGGGAACCAGAACATTCAGTACTTC. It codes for CATSGNQNIQYF.

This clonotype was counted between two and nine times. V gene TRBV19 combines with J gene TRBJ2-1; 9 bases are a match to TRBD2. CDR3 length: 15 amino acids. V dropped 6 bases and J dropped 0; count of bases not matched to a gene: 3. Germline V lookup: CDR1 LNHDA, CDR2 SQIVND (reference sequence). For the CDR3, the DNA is TGTGCCAGTAGGGTTAGCGGGAGCTCCTACAATGAGCAGTTCTTC. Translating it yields CASRVSGSSYNEQFF.

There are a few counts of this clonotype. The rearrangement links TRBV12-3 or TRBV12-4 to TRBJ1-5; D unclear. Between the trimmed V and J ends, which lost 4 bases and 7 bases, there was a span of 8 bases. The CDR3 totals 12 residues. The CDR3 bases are TGTGCCAGCAGTTATTCTTCGCAGCCCCAGCATTTT. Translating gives CASSYSSQPQHF.

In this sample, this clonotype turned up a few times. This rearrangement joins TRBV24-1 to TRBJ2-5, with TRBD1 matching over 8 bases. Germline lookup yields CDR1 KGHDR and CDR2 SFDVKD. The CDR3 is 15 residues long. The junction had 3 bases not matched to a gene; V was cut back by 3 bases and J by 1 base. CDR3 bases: TGTGCCACCAGTGATGGGACAGGCTTCCAAGAGACCCAGTACTTC. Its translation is CATSDGTGFQETQYF.

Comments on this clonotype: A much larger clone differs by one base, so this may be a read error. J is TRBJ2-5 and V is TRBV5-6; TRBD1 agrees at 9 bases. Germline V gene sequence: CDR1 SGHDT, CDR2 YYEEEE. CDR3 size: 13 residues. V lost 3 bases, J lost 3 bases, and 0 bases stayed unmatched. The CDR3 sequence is CASSWDREETQYF. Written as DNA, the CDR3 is TGTGCCAGCAGCTGGGACAGGGAAGAGACCCAGTACTTC.

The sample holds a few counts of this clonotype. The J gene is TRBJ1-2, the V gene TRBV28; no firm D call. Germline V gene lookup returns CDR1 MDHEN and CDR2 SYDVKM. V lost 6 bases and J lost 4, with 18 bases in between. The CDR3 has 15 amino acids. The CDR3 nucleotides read TGTGCCAGCAGCCCAAGGTCAGCGCAATTCTATGGCTACACCTTC. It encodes CASSPRSAQFYGYTF.

The CDR3 sequence is CASINSSGARSPLHF. In DNA form, the CDR3 reads TGTGCCAGTATCAATTCCTCGGGGGCCAGGTCACCCCTCCACTTT. The gene calls are TRBV19 and TRBJ1-6, with D maybe TRBD1 (6 bases). Per the germline V gene, CDR1 is LNHDA and CDR2 is SQIVND (reference sequence). V was clipped by 7 bases and J by 10 bases, with 20 bases between them. CDR3 length: 15 residues.

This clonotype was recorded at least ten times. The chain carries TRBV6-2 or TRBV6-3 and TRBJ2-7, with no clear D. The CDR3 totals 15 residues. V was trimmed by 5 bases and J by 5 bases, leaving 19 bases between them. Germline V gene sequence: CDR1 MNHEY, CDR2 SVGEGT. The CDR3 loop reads CASSDLTPAVDEQYF. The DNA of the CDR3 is TGTGCCAGCAGTGACTTAACCCCCGCAGTCGACGAGCAGTACTTC.